This T cell receptor beta chain comes out of a study of T-cell reconstitution after alpha-beta-depleted transplantation in children. During its preparation, the TCRbeta library received unique molecular identifiers. TCRdb independently ran MiXCR on the PCR reads; one entry per CDR3 protein. The sample lists 350,000 to 500,000 distinct CDR3 sequences, 43% occurring once. The receptor was derived from a girl aged 2-9 years with aplastic anemia, due to receive a stem cell transplant. The sequences come from PBMCs, collected before TCRalphabeta/CD19-depleted stem cell transplant.

CDR3 sequence (DNA): TGCAGCGTTGACTCCGGGTGGCGACGGGAGACCCAGTACTTC. It codes for CSVDSGWRRETQYF. The chain couples TRBV29-1 to TRBJ2-5; unclear D gene. V was pared by 3 bases and J by 5 bases, with 16 bases between. CDR1 is SQVTM and CDR2 is ANQGSEA in the germline V gene. This CDR3 comprises 14 residues.